The source of this TCR beta chain is a study of T cells in Graves' hyperthyroidism and ophthalmopathy. This clonotype was detected many times. Its antigen is undetermined. Amplification targeted TCR beta CDR3 regions from RNA transcripts. HTBI primers were the set used in a first-round RT-PCR of the TCR CDR3. TCRdb reprocessed the multiplex PCR reads via MiXCR and lists one record per CDR3 protein. The sample holds around 200,000 distinct CDR3 sequences, about a sixth seen once. The diagnoses drew upon clinical symptoms, serum thyroxine and TRAb, thyroid ultrasound and orbital computed tomography. CDR3 length: 15 residues. Germline V gene sequence: CDR1 MDHEN, CDR2 SYDVKM. With 5 bases removed from V and 1 base from J, the gap between germline ends came to 14 bases. The study's findings and limits: Peripheral blood also featured most of the thyroid clonotypes expanded above 0.001.

The sequence derives from a woman aged 50 to 60 with Graves' hyperthyroidism. Sequencing was done on a sample of blood. The chain employs TRBV28 and TRBJ2-5; D may match TRBD1 or TRBD2 (7 bases each). In nucleotides, the CDR3 is TGTGCCAGCAGTCAGGGGGGGGGGGCCCAAGAGACCCAGTACTTC. Protein product: CASSQGGGAQETQYF. Based on the CDR3 plus reference TRBV28 and TRBJ2-5, the full variable domain is DVKVTQSSRYLVKRTGEKVFLECVQDMDHENMFWYRQDPGLGLRLIYFSYDVKMKEKGDIPEGYSVSREKKERFSLILESASTNQTSMYLCASSQGGGAQETQYFGPGTRLLVL.